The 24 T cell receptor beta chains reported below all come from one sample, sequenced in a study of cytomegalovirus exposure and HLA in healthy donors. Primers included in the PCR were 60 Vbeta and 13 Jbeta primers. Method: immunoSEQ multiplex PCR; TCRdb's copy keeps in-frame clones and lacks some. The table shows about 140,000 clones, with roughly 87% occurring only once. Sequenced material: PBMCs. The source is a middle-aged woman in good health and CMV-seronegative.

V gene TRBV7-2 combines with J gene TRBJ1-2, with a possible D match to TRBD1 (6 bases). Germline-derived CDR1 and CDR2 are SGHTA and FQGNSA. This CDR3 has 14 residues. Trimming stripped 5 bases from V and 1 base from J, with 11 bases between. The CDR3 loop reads CASSGEQGNYGYTF. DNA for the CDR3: TGTGCCAGCAGCGGAGAACAGGGTAACTATGGCTACACCTTC.

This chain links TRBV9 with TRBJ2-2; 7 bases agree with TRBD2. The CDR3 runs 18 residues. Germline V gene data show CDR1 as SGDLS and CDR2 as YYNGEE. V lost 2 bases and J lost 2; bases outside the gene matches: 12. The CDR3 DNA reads TGTGCCAGCAGCGTTTCGGGAATAGGGGACTACAACACCGGGGAGCTGTTTTTT. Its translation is CASSVSGIGDYNTGELFF.

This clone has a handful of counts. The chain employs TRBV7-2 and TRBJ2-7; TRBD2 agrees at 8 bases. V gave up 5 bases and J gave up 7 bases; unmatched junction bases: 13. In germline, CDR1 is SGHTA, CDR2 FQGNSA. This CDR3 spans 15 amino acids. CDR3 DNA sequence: TGTGCCAGCAGCCCTAGCGGCACTAGCGGTGAGGAGCAGTACTTC. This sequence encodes CASSPSGTSGEEQYF.

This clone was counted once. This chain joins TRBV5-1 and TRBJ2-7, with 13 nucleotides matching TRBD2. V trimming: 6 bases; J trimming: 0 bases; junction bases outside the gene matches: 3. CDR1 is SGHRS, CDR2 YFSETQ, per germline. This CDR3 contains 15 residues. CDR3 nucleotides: TGCGCCAGCATCACTAGCGGGAGGGGCTCCTACGAGCAGTACTTC. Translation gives CASITSGRGSYEQYF.

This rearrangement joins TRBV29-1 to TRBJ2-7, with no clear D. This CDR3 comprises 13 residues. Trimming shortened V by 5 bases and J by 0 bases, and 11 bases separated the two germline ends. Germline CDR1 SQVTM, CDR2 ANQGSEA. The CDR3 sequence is CSVLTSSSYEQYF. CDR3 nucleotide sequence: TGCAGCGTTCTGACCTCTAGCTCCTACGAGCAGTACTTC.

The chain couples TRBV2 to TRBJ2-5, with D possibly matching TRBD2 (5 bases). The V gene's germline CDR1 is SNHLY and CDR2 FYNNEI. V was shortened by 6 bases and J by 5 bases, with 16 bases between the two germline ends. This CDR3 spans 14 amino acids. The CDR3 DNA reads TGTGCCAGCAGGGGCGGGTCCCCGCTGGAGACCCAGTACTTC. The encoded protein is CASRGGSPLETQYF. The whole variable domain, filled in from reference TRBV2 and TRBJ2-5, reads EPEVTQTPSHQVTQMGQEVILRCVPISNHLYFYWYRQILGQKVEFLVSFYNNEISEKSEIFDDQFSVERPDGSNFTLKIRSTKLEDSAMYFCASRGGSPLETQYFGPGTRLLVL.

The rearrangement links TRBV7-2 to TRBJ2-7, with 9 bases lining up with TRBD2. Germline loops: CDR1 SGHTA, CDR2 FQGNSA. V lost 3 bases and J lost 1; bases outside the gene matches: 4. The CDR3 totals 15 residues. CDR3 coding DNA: TGTGCCAGCAGCTTCTCGGGACTAGCATCCTACGAGCAGTACTTC. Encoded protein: CASSFSGLASYEQYF.

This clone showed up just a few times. The CDR3 DNA follows: TGTGCCAGCTCTCCCAGCCTAGCGGGAGGCCGGGGGGAGCAGTTCTTC. Translation: CASSPSLAGGRGEQFF. V and J are TRBV4-2 and TRBJ2-1; TRBD2 aligns across 11 bases. The CDR3 runs 16 residues. V was clipped by 8 bases and J by 10 bases; unmatched bases: 16. CDR1 and CDR2 from the germline V gene are LGHNA and YNFKEQ.

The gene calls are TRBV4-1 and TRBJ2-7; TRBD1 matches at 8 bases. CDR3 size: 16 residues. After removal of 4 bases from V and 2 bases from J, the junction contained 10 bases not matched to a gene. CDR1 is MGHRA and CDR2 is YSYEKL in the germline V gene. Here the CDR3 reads CASSPDQGAVPYEQYF. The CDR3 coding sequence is TGCGCCAGCAGCCCCGACCAGGGGGCAGTCCCCTACGAGCAGTACTTC.

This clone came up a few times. The CDR3 is CASSQLLAGAEEQYF. In nucleotides, the CDR3 is TGTGCCAGCAGCCAACTTTTAGCGGGAGCTGAGGAGCAGTACTTC. The V call is TRBV4-2, the J call TRBJ2-7, with 9 bases identical to TRBD2. Trimming removed 2 bases from V and 7 bases from J; junction bases left unmatched: 9. In germline, CDR1 is LGHNA, CDR2 YNFKEQ. This CDR3 spans 15 amino acids.

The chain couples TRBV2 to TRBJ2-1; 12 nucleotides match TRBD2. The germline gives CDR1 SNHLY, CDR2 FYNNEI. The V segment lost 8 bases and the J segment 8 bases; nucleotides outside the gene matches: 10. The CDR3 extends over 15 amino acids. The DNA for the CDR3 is TGTGCCAGCCCCCGCCTAGCGGGAGGGCCCGATGAGCAGTTCTTC. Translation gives CASPRLAGGPDEQFF.

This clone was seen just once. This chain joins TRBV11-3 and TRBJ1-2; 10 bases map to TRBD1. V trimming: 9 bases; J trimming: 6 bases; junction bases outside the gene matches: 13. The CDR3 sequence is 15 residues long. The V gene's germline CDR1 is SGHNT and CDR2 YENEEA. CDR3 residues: CARPPWDRGRDGYTF. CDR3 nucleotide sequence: TGTGCCAGACCACCTTGGGACAGGGGAAGGGATGGCTACACCTTC.

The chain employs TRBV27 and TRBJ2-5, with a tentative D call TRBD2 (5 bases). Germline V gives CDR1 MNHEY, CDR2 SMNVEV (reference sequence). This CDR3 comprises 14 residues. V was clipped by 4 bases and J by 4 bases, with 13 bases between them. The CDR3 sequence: CASSSRTGRETQYF. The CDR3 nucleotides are TGTGCCAGCAGTTCACGGACGGGAAGAGAGACCCAGTACTTC.

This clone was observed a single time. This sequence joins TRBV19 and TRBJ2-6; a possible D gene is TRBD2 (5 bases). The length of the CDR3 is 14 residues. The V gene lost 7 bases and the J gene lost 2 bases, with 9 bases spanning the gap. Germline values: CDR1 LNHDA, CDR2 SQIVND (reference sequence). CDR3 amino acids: CASTSQAGANVLTF. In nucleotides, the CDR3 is TGTGCCAGTACTAGCCAGGCTGGGGCCAACGTCCTGACTTTC.

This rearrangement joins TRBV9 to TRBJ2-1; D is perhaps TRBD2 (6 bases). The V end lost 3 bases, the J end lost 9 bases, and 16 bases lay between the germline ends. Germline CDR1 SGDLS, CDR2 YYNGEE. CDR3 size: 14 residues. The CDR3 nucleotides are TGTGCCAGCAGCGCGGGACCTAGGGGAGGTGAGCAGTTCTTC. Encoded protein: CASSAGPRGGEQFF. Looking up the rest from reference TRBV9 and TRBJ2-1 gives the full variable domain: DSGVTQTPKHLITATGQRVTLRCSPRSGDLSVYWYQQSLDQGLQFLIQYYNGEERAKGNILERFSAQQFPDLHSELNLSSLELGDSALYFCASSAGPRGGEQFFGPGTRLTVL.

The CDR3 is CASSPGLQYGYTF. The DNA for the CDR3 is TGTGCCAGCAGCCCGGGACTACAATATGGCTACACCTTC. The V call is TRBV7-6, the J call TRBJ1-2, with a tentative D call TRBD1 (5 bases). V was shortened by 5 bases and J by 5 bases, with 12 bases between the two germline ends. In germline, CDR1 is SGHVS, CDR2 FNYEAQ. CDR3 size: 13 residues.

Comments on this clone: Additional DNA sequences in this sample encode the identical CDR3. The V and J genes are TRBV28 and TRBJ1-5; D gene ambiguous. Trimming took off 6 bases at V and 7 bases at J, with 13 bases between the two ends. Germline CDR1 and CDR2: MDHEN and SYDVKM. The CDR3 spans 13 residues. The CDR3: CASRPGWRQPQHF. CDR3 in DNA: TGTGCCAGCAGACCCGGGTGGCGGCAGCCCCAGCATTTT.

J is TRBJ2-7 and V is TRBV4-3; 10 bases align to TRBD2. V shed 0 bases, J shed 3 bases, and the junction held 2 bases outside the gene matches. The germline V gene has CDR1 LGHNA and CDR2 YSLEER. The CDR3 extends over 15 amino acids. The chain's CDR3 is CASSQDLAGVYEQYF. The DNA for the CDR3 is TGCGCCAGCAGCCAAGATCTAGCGGGAGTCTACGAGCAGTACTTC.

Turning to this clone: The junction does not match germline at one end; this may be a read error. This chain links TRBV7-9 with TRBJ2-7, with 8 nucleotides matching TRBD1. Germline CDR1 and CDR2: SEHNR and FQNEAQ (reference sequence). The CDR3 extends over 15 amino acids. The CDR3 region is CSSSLGQANSYEQYF. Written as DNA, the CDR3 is TGTTCCAGCAGCCTGGGACAGGCTAACTCCTACGAGCAGTACTTC.

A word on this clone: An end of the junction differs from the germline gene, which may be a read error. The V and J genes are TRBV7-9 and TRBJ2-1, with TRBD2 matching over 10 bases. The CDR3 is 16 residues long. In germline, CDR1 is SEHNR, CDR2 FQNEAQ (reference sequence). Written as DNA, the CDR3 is TGTTCCAGCAGCTTAGCACTAGCGGGGACCTACAATGAGCAGTTCTTC. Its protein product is CSSSLALAGTYNEQFF. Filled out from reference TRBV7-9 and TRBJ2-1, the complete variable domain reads DTGVSQNPRHKITKRGQNVTFRCDPISEHNRLYWYRQTLGQGPEFLTYFQNEAQLEKSRLLSDRFSAERPKGSFSTLEIQRTEQGDSAMYLCSSSLALAGTYNEQFFGPGTRLTVL.

Here the CDR3 reads CASSLPYSTNGTDTQYF. The DNA of the CDR3 is TGTGCCAGCAGCTTGCCCTATAGCACGAATGGCACAGATACGCAGTATTTT. The V and J genes are TRBV5-6 and TRBJ2-3; D gene uncertain. CDR1 and CDR2 from the germline V gene are SGHDT and YYEEEE. V gave up 1 base and J gave up 1 base, with 16 bases separating them. The CDR3 totals 17 residues.

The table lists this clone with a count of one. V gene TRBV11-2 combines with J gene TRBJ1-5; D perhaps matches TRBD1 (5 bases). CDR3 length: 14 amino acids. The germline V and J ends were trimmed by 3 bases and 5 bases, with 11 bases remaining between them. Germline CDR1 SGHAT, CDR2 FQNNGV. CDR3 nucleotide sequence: TGTGCCAGCAGCTTGGGGCAGCCAGATCAGCCCCAGCATTTT. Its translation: CASSLGQPDQPQHF.

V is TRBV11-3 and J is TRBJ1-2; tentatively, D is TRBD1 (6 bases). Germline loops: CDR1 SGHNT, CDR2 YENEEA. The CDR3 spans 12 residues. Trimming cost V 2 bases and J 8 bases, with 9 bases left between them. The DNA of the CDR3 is TGTGCCAGCAGCTTATCAGGGGTCGGCTACACCTTC. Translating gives CASSLSGVGYTF.

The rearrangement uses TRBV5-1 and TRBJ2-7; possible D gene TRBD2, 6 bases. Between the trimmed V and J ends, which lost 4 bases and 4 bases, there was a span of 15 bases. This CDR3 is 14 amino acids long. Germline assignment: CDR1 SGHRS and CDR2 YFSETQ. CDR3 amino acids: CASSPSEGWYEQYF. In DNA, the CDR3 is TGCGCCAGCAGCCCCTCGGAGGGTTGGTACGAGCAGTACTTC.